This T cell receptor (beta chain) was captured in a study of OX40 agonist ivuxolimab in advanced cancers. Study results and caveats: Expanded peripheral T cells had an undetermined antigen specificity. With doses of 0.1-3.0 mg/kg, partial responders showed among the lowest clonal expansion.

Repertoires were generated with immunoSEQ multiplex PCR, while TCRdb's copy carries only in-frame clones and drops some. The sample holds roughly 65,000 clones, 60% to 85% seen once. Patients with autoimmune history or systemic immunosuppression were excluded. Blood was sampled at baseline, cycle 4 day 1, and cycle 7 day 1. The CDR3 has 15 residues. J lost 4 bases, V lost 1 base, and 3 bases had no gene match. Germline V gives CDR1 SGHTA, CDR2 FQGNSA. This clone has more than one count but fewer than ten. Its specificity is unknown. The same CDR3 arises from other DNA sequences in this sample as well. The rearrangement joins TRBV7-2 to TRBJ2-3; 9 bases match TRBD2. This sample comprised CD4+ or CD8+ T cells sorted from blood, obtained in a trial of the OX40 agonist ivuxolimab. This TCR was recovered from an adult with an advanced solid tumor such as melanoma, head and neck, liver or kidney cancer. As DNA, the CDR3 is TGTGCCAGCAGCTTAGTAGCGGGAGCCGCAGATACGCAGTATTTT. Its translation: CASSLVAGAADTQYF.